The present T cell receptor (beta chain) was sequenced within a study of blood T cell repertoires in COVID-19 (TCRdb year 2020). Background on the whole study: Samples covering the acute and convalescent phases of COVID-19 were provided by collaborators in the United States, Italy and Spain. Samples came from the ongoing ImmuneRACE study (first 160 participants) plus 1,254 subjects from 6 global collaborators. The repertoires were made available in a free public database intended to serve as a resource for research on the immune response to SARS-CoV-2. The prospective study material was composed of cDNA or gDNA derived from T cells, B-cell-depleted T cells, or PBMCs. A de-identified subject ID, COVID-19 status, age in years and sex were almost always included in the sample metadata. Deeply sampled blood TCRbeta repertoires from subjects exposed to, actively infected with, or recovered from COVID-19 were included in the dataset. Where HLA class I and class II types were available, the types were taken from metadata supplied by the sample provider, not from assay-based typing.

V ends up 3 bases short and J 2 bases short, with an unmatched junction base count of 5. Taken from the germline V gene, the CDR1 and CDR2 loops are SGDLS and YYNGEE. From its cysteine to its phenylalanine, the CDR3 spans 16 amino acids. This entry keeps only the CDR3 DNA: 48 bases, framed from base 1. One collaborating source in Seattle enrolled patients during active infection and followed them longitudinally through the course of disease. Whole blood was collected in K2EDTA tubes by collaborating institutions according to the institutions' own protocols. For TCRbeta analysis, collaborators shipped samples in one of three forms: frozen whole blood, isolated PBMCs, or DNA extracted from either of those sample types. TCRbeta CDR3 regions were amplified from genomic DNA by means of the immunoSEQ Assay, a bias-controlled multiplex PCR. The study's processing was this. Within the assay, amplification of reference gene primers was used to estimate how many nucleated cells each sample contained. Sequence reads were collapsed and filtered to measure the absolute abundance of every unique TCRbeta CDR3 rearrangement. For each sample, productive Simpson clonality was calculated as the square root of Simpson's diversity index over productive rearrangements. Entries here come from immuneACCESS through TCRdb and include only in-frame sequences with V and J called. Some clones fail to appear in such tables; in the studies checked, an unresolved V gene covers under half of the shortfall, and the cause of the remainder is unknown. That table is the source of V, J and clone size, and D and trimming were worked out from the DNA. Present in this sample are under 95,000 clones, more than 85% of which were seen just once. Approximately 2.8% of the sample comes from the top ten.

Concerning this clone: There is no known antigen for this receptor. One base away there is no much larger clone; base qualities are not given.

Paper-wide results and their limitations: The amount of clinical and demographic metadata varied by source and participant and was provided uncurated.

The receptor was derived from a man in his fifties or sixties with COVID-19, enrolled during active disease. The sequenced sample was peripheral blood. Rearrangement joined TRBV9 to TRBJ2-3, and 11 junctional nucleotides match TRBD2. CDR3 loop: CASSAGTSGVTDTQYF. The DNA is as follows: TGTGCCAGCAGCGCCGGGACTAGCGGAGTCACAGATACGCAGTATTTT.